Following are 22 T cell receptor beta chains from one sample sequenced in a study of T-cell memory formation after mild COVID-19 (dated by TCRdb to the early 2020s). The library was generated by 5' RACE. Sequencing took place on an Illumina NovaSeq 6000. TCRdb handled the public reads itself, with Q25 trimming in fastp and clone calling in MiXCR, and kept productive beta chains. Rows merge per CDR3 protein into single entries with the most common DNA and genes. Here the sample has about 360,000 distinct CDR3 sequences; over 13% occur a single time. Of the sample, roughly a fifth falls within the top ten clones. Source material: PBMCs or a T cell subset sorted from them (not recorded which). All receptors come from a man aged 18-30 years who had mild COVID-19 (a few samples of this study predate the infection). The sample titles of this study are shuffled in the database, so cell type and time point are left out; the donor was told from shared clones.

In this sample, this clonotype turned up a few times. J is TRBJ1-2 and V is TRBV5-1; weak D call: TRBD1 (5 bases). This CDR3 region has 13 residues. Germline lookup yields CDR1 SGHRS and CDR2 YFSETQ. The V and J ends lost 3 bases and 9 bases respectively, with 15 bases between them. DNA for the CDR3: TGCGCCAGCAGCTGGGACCCGGGATTGAGCTACACCTTC. Residues: CASSWDPGLSYTF.

This clonotype was detected only a few times. The rearrangement links TRBV5-1 to TRBJ1-2; D not certain. The germline gives CDR1 SGHRS, CDR2 YFSETQ. Trimming cost V 3 bases and J 5 bases, with 14 bases left between them. The CDR3 covers 14 residues. CDR3 region: CASSSDFIRYGYTF. The CDR3 nucleotides are TGCGCCAGCAGCTCGGACTTTATAAGATATGGCTACACCTTC.

The rearrangement uses TRBV18 and TRBJ2-1; D assignment may be TRBD1 or TRBD2 (5 bases each). Germline CDR1 KGHSH, CDR2 LQKENI. V was shortened by 0 bases and J by 3 bases, with 12 bases between the two germline ends. This CDR3 has 16 residues. The CDR3 DNA follows: TGTGCCAGCTCACCACCGGGGCGGGCGGTCTACAATGAGCAGTTCTTC. As protein: CASSPPGRAVYNEQFF.

The rearrangement uses TRBV29-1 and TRBJ2-3; 8 nucleotides agree with TRBD2. Germline V gene data show CDR1 as SQVTM and CDR2 as ANQGSEA. The CDR3 spans 15 residues. Trimming cost V 8 bases and J 7 bases; bases outside gene matches: 17. The CDR3 region is CSSTSDRKPGNTQYF. As DNA, the CDR3 is TGCAGCTCGACTAGCGACCGAAAACCCGGAAATACGCAGTATTTT.

The sample holds a few counts of this clonotype. CDR3 amino acids: CASSPRQADTQYF. CDR3 DNA: TGCGCCAGCAGCCCAAGACAGGCAGATACGCAGTATTTT. The J gene is TRBJ2-3, the V gene TRBV4-3; tentative D call: TRBD1 (6 bases). The CDR3 length is 13 residues. V gave up 4 bases and J gave up 4 bases, with 9 bases separating them. Germline CDR1 and CDR2: LGHNA and YSLEER.

J is TRBJ2-5 and V is TRBV19; either TRBD1 or TRBD2 may fit D (6 bases each). This CDR3 has 15 residues. The V gene lost 5 bases and the J gene lost 5 bases, with 18 bases spanning the gap. Germline CDR1 LNHDA, CDR2 SQIVND (reference sequence). This CDR3 reads CASSAGDSLRETQYF. DNA of the CDR3: TGTGCCAGTAGTGCAGGGGACTCTCTTAGGGAGACCCAGTACTTC.

The chain joins TRBV27 to TRBJ2-3, with D perhaps TRBD1 (5 bases). CDR1 MNHEY and CDR2 SMNVEV come from the germline V gene (reference sequence). With 3 bases removed from V and 10 bases from J, the gap between germline ends came to 14 bases. The CDR3 length is 13 residues. The CDR3 DNA follows: TGTGCCAGCAGTTTGCAGGGCCGGGTTCCGCAGTATTTT. Its protein is CASSLQGRVPQYF.

This clonotype has just a few counts. The chain links TRBV29-1 to TRBJ2-3; D remains ambiguous. CDR3 length equals 16 residues. Deletions cut 3 bases from V and 0 bases from J, with 16 bases between. Per the germline V gene, CDR1 is SQVTM and CDR2 is ANQGSEA. CDR3 region: CSVEFSQEGSTDTQYF. CDR3 sequence (DNA): TGCAGCGTTGAGTTTTCTCAGGAAGGCAGCACAGATACGCAGTATTTT.

The rearrangement joins TRBV20-1 to TRBJ1-1; D possibly corresponds to TRBD1 (5 bases). Trimming took 5 bases from V and 1 from J, leaving 14 bases between them. CDR1 and CDR2 (germline): DFQATT, SNEGSKA (reference sequence). This CDR3 contains 14 residues. The DNA of the CDR3 is TGCAGTGCTGGGAGTTGGAGGGGGAACACTGAAGCTTTCTTT. Protein: CSAGSWRGNTEAFF.

This clonotype was seen more than once but under ten times. The chain carries TRBV7-9 and TRBJ1-4; TRBD1 agrees at 9 bases. CDR1 SEHNR and CDR2 FQNEAQ come from the germline V gene (reference sequence). The trim removed 5 bases at V and 8 bases at J, leaving 6 bases unmatched. The CDR3 is 14 residues long. CDR3 loop: CASSPGQGWEKLFF. CDR3 in DNA: TGTGCCAGCAGCCCCGGACAGGGGTGGGAAAAACTGTTTTTT.

This clonotype turned up a few times. The chain joins TRBV2 to TRBJ1-1; 7 nucleotides agree with TRBD1. The V gene end was trimmed by 7 bases and the J gene end by 4 bases; junction bases not matched to a gene: 6. The CDR3 has 13 amino acids. Germline V CDR1 and CDR2: SNHLY, FYNNEI. This CDR3 reads CASKGTGVTEAFF. CDR3 DNA sequence: TGTGCCAGCAAAGGAACAGGGGTCACTGAAGCTTTCTTT.

This clonotype was seen a few times. The rearrangement joins TRBV19 to TRBJ1-5; TRBD1 agrees at 7 bases. This CDR3 region has 16 residues. CDR1 and CDR2 (germline): LNHDA, SQIVND (reference sequence). The J segment lost 3 bases and the V segment lost 4 bases, leaving 9 bases of the junction unmatched. CDR3 bases: TGTGCCAGTAGTAAAGCGGCAGGGGGTGTCAATCAGCCCCAGCATTTT. Translation: CASSKAAGGVNQPQHF.

The V gene is TRBV11-2, the J gene TRBJ2-5; 11 positions agree with TRBD1. The CDR3 extends over 15 amino acids. Trimming cost V 4 bases and J 7 bases; bases outside gene matches: 8. CDR1 is SGHAT, CDR2 FQNNGV, per germline. The CDR3 is CASSSRTGGPATQYF. CDR3 DNA sequence: TGTGCCAGCAGCTCCCGGACAGGGGGCCCAGCGACCCAGTACTTC.

This clonotype was detected only a few times. This sequence joins TRBV28 and TRBJ2-2; D is possibly TRBD1 (6 bases). In germline, CDR1 is MDHEN, CDR2 SYDVKM. Deletions cut 6 bases from V and 3 bases from J, with 14 bases between. The CDR3 extends over 15 amino acids. CDR3 protein: CASRPIRGYTGELFF. In DNA form, the CDR3 reads TGTGCCAGCAGACCGATCAGGGGATACACCGGGGAGCTGTTTTTT.

V gene TRBV6-6 combines with J gene TRBJ2-7; D remains ambiguous. Germline values: CDR1 MNHNY, CDR2 SVGAGI (reference sequence). The CDR3 runs to 12 residues. The ends were cut back, 5 bases at V and 5 bases at J, with 10 bases in the middle. The CDR3 DNA reads TGTGCCAGCAGTCACCCAGGTCACGAGCAGTACGTC. This sequence encodes CASSHPGHEQYV.

This chain joins TRBV19 and TRBJ1-5; tentative D call: TRBD1 (6 bases). Trimming pared 7 bases from V and 6 bases from J, leaving 19 bases between. Germline CDR1 is LNHDA and CDR2 is SQIVND (reference sequence). CDR3 length: 15 amino acids. For the CDR3, the DNA is TGTGCCAGTAAGTTGGGGCAGGGGTACGCTCAGCCCCAGCATTTT. Encoded protein: CASKLGQGYAQPQHF.

The chain recombines TRBV27 with TRBJ2-2; 9 positions agree with TRBD1. After removal of 6 bases from V and 7 bases from J, the junction contained 9 bases not matched to a gene. Germline CDR1 is MNHEY and CDR2 is SMNVEV (reference sequence). The CDR3 is 15 amino acids. CDR3 in DNA: TGTGCCAGCAGCCACAGGACAGGGGTCGGCGGGGAGCTGTTTTTT. Translating it yields CASSHRTGVGGELFF.

The rearrangement links TRBV7-3 to TRBJ2-3; the D is unclear. Trimming cost V 5 bases and J 4 bases, with 10 bases left between them. This CDR3 region has 13 residues. Germline lookup yields CDR1 SGHTA and CDR2 FQGTGA. Here the CDR3 DNA reads TGTGCCAGCAGCCTCAACCCCCCAGATACGCAGTATTTT. It translates to CASSLNPPDTQYF.

This clonotype came up a few times. J is TRBJ2-2 and V is TRBV5-6; unclear D gene. The V and J ends lost 0 bases and 1 base respectively, with 10 bases between them. This CDR3 has 16 amino acids. The V gene's germline CDR1 is SGHDT and CDR2 YYEEEE. The CDR3 nucleotides are TGTGCCAGCAGCTTGGCCCAGGTGGAGAACACCGGGGAGCTGTTTTTT. This encodes CASSLAQVENTGELFF.

The rearrangement uses TRBV9 and TRBJ1-2; D is unresolved. Trimming took 0 bases from V and 8 from J, leaving 14 bases between them. This CDR3 is 14 amino acids long. Germline V CDR1 and CDR2: SGDLS, YYNGEE. The CDR3 spells CASSVDGTLSGYTF. In DNA, the CDR3 is TGTGCCAGCAGCGTAGATGGAACTTTGAGCGGCTACACCTTC.

In its sample, this clonotype was seen a few times. This chain uses TRBV7-3 with TRBJ2-7; a possible D gene is TRBD1 (7 bases). V was shortened by 8 bases and J by 7 bases, with 18 bases between the two germline ends. This CDR3 has 13 amino acids. Germline V CDR1 and CDR2: SGHTA, FQGTGA. This chain's CDR3 is CASSGQARGEQYF. DNA for the CDR3: TGTGCCAGCTCAGGACAGGCCCGGGGGGAGCAGTACTTC. Drawing the rest from reference TRBV7-3 and TRBJ2-7, the complete variable domain is GAGVSQTPSNKVTEKGKYVELRCDPISGHTALYWYRQSLGQGPEFLIYFQGTGAADDSGLPNDRFFAVRPEGSVSTLKIQRTERGDSAVYLCASSGQARGEQYFGPGTRLTVT.

This clonotype was seen more than once but under ten times. The rearrangement links TRBV10-1 to TRBJ2-7, with TRBD1 matching 9 bases. The CDR3 runs to 13 residues. The V gene's germline CDR1 is WNHNN and CDR2 SYGVQD (reference sequence). After removal of 4 bases from V and 5 bases from J, the junction contained 3 bases not matched to a gene. Here the CDR3 reads CASSAQGAHEQYF. CDR3 bases: TGCGCCAGCAGTGCACAGGGGGCCCACGAGCAGTACTTC.